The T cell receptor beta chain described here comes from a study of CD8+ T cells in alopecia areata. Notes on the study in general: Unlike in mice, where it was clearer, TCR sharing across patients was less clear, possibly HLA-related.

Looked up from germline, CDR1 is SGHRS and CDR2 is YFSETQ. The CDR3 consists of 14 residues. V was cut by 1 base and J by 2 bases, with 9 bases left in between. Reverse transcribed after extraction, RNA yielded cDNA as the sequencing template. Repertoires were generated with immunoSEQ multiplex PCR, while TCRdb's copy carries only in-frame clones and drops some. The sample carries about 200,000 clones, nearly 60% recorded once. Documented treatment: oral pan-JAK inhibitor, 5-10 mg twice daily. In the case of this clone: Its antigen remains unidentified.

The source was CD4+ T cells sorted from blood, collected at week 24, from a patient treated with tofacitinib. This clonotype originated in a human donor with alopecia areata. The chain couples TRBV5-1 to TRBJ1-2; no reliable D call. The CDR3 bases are TGCGCCAGCAGCTTGAATCCGGGGAACTATGGCTACACCTTC. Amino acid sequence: CASSLNPGNYGYTF.